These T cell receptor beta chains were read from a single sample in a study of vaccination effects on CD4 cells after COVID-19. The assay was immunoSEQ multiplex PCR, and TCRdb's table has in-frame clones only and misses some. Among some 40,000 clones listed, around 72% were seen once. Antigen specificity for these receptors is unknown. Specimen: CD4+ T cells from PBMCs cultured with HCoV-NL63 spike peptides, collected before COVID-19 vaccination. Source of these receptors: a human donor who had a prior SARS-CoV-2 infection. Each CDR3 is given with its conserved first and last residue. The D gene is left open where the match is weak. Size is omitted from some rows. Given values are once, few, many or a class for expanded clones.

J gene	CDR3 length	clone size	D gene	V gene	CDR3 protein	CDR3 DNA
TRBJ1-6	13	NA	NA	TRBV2	CASSERSNSPLHF	TGTGCCAGCAGTGAACGTTCCAATTCACCCCTCCACTTT
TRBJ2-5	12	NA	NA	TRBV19	CASSILGETQYF	TGTGCCAGTAGTATCTTAGGAGAGACCCAGTACTTC
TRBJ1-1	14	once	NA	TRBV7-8	CASSQGVGVAEAFF	TGTGCCAGCAGCCAAGGCGTGGGCGTCGCTGAAGCTTTCTTT
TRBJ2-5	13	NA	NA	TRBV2	CASTSEYQETQYF	TGTGCCAGCACGTCCGAGTACCAAGAGACCCAGTACTTC
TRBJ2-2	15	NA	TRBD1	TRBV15	CATSLLQGGTGELFF	TGTGCCACCAGTCTTTTACAGGGGGGAACCGGGGAGCTGTTTTTT
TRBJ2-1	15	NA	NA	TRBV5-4	CASSLDSSSYNEQFF	TGTGCCAGCAGCTTGGACTCGAGCTCCTACAATGAGCAGTTCTTC
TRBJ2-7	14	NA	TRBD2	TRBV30	CAWEGTSGPYEQYF	TGTGCCTGGGAAGGGACTAGCGGGCCCTACGAGCAGTACTTC
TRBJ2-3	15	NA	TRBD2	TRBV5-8	CASSLIAGGTDTQYF	TGTGCCAGCAGCTTAATAGCGGGGGGCACAGATACGCAGTATTTT
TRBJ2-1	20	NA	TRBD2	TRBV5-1	CASSSVQLAGGTTVYNEQFF	TGCGCCAGCAGCTCCGTTCAACTAGCGGGAGGAACCACAGTCTACAATGAGCAGTTCTTC
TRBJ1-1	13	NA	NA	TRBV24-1	CATSDYLGTEAFF	TGTGCCACCAGTGATTACCTGGGAACTGAAGCTTTCTTT
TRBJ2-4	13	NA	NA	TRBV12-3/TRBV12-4	CASSRTVRGIQYF	TGTGCCAGCAGTAGGACGGTCCGGGGCATTCAGTACTTC
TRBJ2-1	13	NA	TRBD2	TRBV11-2	CASSPGLANEQFF	TGTGCCAGCAGCCCCGGACTAGCCAATGAGCAGTTCTTC
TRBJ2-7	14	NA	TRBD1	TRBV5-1	CASSRQGEWDEQYF	TGCGCCAGCAGCCGACAGGGCGAGTGGGACGAGCAGTACTTC
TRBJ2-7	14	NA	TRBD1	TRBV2	CASNPGQGEGEQYF	TGTGCCAGCAACCCCGGACAGGGGGAAGGCGAGCAGTACTTC
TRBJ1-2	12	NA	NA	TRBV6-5	CASNNGGSGYTF	TGTGCCAGCAACAACGGGGGTTCTGGCTACACCTTC
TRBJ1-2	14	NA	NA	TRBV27	CASSLTGYRAGYTF	TGTGCCAGCAGTCTAACCGGTTACAGGGCTGGCTACACCTTC
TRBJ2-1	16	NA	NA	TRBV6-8	CASRTDRPSSYNEQFF	TGTGCCAGCAGGACAGACAGGCCTAGCTCCTACAATGAGCAGTTCTTC
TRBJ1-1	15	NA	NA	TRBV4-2	CASSQDPGSNTEAFF	TGTGCCAGCAGCCAAGATCCAGGGTCGAACACTGAAGCTTTCTTT
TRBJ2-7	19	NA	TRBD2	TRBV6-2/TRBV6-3	CASSKTNSGRASLYPEQYF	TGTGCCAGCAGCAAGACAAATAGCGGGAGGGCCTCACTATATCCCGAGCAGTACTTC
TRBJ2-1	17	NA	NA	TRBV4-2	CASSPRHLVSSYNEQFF	TGTGCCAGCAGCCCGAGACACCTTGTGAGCTCCTACAATGAGCAGTTCTTC
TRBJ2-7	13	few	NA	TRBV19	CASRNIQGYEQYF	TGTGCCAGTAGGAATATACAGGGCTACGAGCAGTACTTC
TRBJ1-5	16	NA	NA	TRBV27	CASSPRWASVSQPQHF	TGTGCCAGCAGTCCCAGATGGGCCTCGGTGTCGCAGCCCCAGCATTTT
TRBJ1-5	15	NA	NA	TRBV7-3	CASSPSTKSNQPQHF	TGTGCCAGCAGCCCCTCGACGAAGAGCAATCAGCCCCAGCATTTT
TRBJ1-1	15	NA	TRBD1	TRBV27	CASSLSPRDRLEAFF	TGTGCCAGCAGTTTATCTCCGAGGGACAGACTTGAAGCTTTCTTT
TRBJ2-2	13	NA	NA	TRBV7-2	CASSSTDTGELFF	TGTGCCAGCAGCTCGACAGATACCGGGGAGCTGTTTTTT
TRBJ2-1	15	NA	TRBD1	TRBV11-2	CASSLDLGQNNEQFF	TGTGCCAGCAGCTTAGATCTGGGACAGAACAATGAGCAGTTCTTC
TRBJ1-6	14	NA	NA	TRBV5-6	CASSFHGYNSPLHF	TGTGCCAGCAGCTTCCATGGCTATAATTCACCCCTCCACTTT
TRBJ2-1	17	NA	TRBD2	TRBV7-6	CASSLGRTSNSYNEQFF	TGTGCCAGCAGCTTAGGTCGGACTAGTAACTCCTACAATGAGCAGTTCTTC
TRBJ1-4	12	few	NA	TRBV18	CASSPGREKLFF	TGTGCCAGCTCACCAGGGCGTGAAAAACTGTTTTTT
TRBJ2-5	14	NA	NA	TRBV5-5	CASSFMTAQETQYF	TGTGCCAGCAGCTTCATGACAGCGCAAGAGACCCAGTACTTC
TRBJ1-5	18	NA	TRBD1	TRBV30	CAWGTGTGGVYSNQPQHF	TGTGCCTGGGGCACCGGGACAGGGGGAGTTTATAGCAATCAGCCCCAGCATTTT
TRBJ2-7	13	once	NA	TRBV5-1	CASSLGQGGEQYF	TGCGCCAGCAGCTTGGGCCAGGGAGGCGAGCAGTACTTC
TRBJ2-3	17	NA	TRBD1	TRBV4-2	CASSQAFPGQGLDTQYF	TGTGCCAGCAGCCAAGCATTCCCGGGACAGGGATTAGATACGCAGTATTTT
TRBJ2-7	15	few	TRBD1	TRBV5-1	CASSFNRGPPYEQYF	TGCGCCAGCAGCTTTAACAGGGGTCCCCCCTACGAGCAGTACTTC
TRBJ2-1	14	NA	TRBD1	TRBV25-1	CASSGQGAVNEQFF	TGTGCCAGCAGCGGACAGGGAGCGGTCAATGAGCAGTTCTTC
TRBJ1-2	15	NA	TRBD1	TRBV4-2	CASSEQNRGDYGYTF	TGTGCCAGCAGCGAACAAAACAGGGGTGACTATGGCTACACCTTC
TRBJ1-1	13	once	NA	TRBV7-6	CASSLDRNTEAFF	TGTGCCAGCAGCCTCGACAGGAACACTGAAGCTTTCTTT
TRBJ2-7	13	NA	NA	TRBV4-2	CASSQDIRYEQYF	TGTGCCAGCAGCCAAGATATTAGATACGAGCAGTACTTC
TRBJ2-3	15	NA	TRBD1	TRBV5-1	CASSTDRAGTDTQYF	TGCGCCAGCAGCACGGACAGGGCGGGAACAGATACGCAGTATTTT
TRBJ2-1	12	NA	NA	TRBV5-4	CASSSMGNEQFF	TGTGCCAGCAGCTCTATGGGGAATGAGCAGTTCTTC
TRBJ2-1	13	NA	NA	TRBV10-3	CAIRSEGLNEQFF	TGTGCCATCAGGAGCGAGGGTCTCAATGAGCAGTTCTTC
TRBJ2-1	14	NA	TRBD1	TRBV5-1	CASSLGDRYNEQFF	TGCGCCAGCAGCTTGGGGGACAGGTACAATGAGCAGTTCTTC
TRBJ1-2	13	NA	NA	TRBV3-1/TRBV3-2	CASSLLSHYGYTF	TGTGCCAGCAGCCTACTGTCGCACTATGGCTACACCTTC
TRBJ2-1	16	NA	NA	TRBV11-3	CASSLEALDAYNEQFF	TGTGCCAGCAGCTTAGAGGCGCTAGACGCCTACAATGAGCAGTTCTTC
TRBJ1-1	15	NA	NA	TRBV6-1	CASSEAGAGSTEAFF	TGTGCCAGCAGTGAAGCGGGGGCAGGGAGCACTGAAGCTTTCTTT
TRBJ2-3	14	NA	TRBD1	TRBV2	CASILNRGADTQYF	TGTGCCAGCATCCTCAACAGGGGCGCAGATACGCAGTATTTT
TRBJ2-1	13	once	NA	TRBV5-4	CASSLDRDGEQFF	TGTGCCAGCAGCTTAGACCGGGACGGTGAGCAGTTCTTC
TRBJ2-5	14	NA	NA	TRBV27	CASALGRYQETQYF	TGTGCCAGCGCCCTAGGACGGTACCAAGAGACCCAGTACTTC